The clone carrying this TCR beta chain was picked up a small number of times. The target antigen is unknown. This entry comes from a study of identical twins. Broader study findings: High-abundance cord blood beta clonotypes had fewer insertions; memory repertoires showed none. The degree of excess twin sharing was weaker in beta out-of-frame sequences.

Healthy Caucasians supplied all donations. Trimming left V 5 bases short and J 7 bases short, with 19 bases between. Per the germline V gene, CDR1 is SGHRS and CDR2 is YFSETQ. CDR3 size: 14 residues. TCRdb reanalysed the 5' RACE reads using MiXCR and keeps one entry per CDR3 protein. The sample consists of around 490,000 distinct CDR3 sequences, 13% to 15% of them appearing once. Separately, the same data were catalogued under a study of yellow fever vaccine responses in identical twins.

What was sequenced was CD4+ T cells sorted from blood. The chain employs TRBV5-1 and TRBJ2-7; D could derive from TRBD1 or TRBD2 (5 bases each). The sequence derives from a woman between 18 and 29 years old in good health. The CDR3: CASRQSRVSGEQYF. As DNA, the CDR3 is TGCGCCAGCAGACAGAGCAGGGTATCGGGGGAGCAGTACTTC.